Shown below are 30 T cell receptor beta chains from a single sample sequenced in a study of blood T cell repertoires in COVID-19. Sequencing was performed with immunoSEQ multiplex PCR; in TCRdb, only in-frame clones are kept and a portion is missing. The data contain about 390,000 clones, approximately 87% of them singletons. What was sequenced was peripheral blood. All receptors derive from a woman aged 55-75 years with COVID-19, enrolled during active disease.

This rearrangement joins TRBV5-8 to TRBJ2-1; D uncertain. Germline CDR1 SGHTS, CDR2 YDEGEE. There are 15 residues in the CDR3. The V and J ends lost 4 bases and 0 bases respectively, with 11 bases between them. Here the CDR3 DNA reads TGTGCCAGCAGCGTGCAGGCGAGCTCCTACAATGAGCAGTTCTTC. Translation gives CASSVQASSYNEQFF. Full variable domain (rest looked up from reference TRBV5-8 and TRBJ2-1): EAGVTQSPTHLIKTRGQQATLRCSPISGHTSVYWYQQALGLGLQFLLWYDEGEERNRGNFPPRFSGRQFPNYSSELNVNALELEDSALYLCASSVQASSYNEQFFGPGTRLTVL.

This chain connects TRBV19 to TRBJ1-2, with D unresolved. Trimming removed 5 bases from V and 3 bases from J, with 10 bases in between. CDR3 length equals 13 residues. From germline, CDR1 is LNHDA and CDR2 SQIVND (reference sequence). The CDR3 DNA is TGTGCCAGTAGTCTGAGCCCCTACTATGGCTACACCTTC. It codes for CASSLSPYYGYTF.

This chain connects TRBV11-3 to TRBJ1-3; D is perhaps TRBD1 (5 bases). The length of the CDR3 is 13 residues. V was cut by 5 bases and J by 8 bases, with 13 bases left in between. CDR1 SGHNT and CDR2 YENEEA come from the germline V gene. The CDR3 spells CASSPGGTDTIYF. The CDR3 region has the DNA TGTGCCAGCAGCCCGGGAGGGACCGACACCATATATTTT.

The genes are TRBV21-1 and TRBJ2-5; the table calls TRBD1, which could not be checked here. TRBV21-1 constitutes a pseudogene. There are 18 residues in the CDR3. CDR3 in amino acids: CASSNTPWTGGIQETQYF. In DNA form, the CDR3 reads TGTGCCAGCAGCAATACCCCTTGGACAGGTGGGATCCAAGAGACCCAGTACTTC.

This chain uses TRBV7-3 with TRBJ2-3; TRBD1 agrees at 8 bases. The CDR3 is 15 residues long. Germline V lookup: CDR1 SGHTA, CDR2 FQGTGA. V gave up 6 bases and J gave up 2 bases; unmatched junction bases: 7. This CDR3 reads CASSSTGALTDTQYF. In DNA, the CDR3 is TGTGCCAGCAGTTCGACAGGGGCCCTCACAGATACGCAGTATTTT.

CDR3 bases: TGTGCCAGCAGCCGGACAGTGGATGAAAAACTGTTTTTT. As protein: CASSRTVDEKLFF. The genes are TRBV12-3 or TRBV12-4 and TRBJ1-4, with D maybe TRBD1 (6 bases). V lost 6 bases and J 6 bases, leaving 11 bases between the germline ends. This CDR3 has 13 amino acids.

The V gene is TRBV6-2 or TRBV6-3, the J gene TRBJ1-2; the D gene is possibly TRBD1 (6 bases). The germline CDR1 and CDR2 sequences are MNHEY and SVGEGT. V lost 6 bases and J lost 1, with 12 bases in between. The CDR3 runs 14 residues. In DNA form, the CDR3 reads TGTGCCAGCAGCCCGGGACAACGTAACTATGGCTACACCTTC. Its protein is CASSPGQRNYGYTF.

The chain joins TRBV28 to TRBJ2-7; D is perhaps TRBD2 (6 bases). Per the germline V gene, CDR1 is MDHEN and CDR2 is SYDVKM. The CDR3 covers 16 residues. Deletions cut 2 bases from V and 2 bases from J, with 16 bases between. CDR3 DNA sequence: TGTGCCAGCAGTTTACTTTCGGGCGGGATTACCTACGAGCAGTACTTC. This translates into CASSLLSGGITYEQYF.

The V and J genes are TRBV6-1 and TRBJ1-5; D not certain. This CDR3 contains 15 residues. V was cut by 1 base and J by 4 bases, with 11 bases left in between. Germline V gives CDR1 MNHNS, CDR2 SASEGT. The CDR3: CASSEGRGKNQPQHF. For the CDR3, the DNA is TGTGCCAGCAGTGAAGGTCGGGGTAAAAATCAGCCCCAGCATTTT.

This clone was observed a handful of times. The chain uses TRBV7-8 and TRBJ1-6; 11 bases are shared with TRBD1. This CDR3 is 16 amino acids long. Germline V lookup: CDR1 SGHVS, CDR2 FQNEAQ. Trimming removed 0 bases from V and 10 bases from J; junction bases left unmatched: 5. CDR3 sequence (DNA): TGTGCCAGCAGCTTAGCGCTCGGGACAGGGGGATCACCCCTCCACTTT. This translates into CASSLALGTGGSPLHF.

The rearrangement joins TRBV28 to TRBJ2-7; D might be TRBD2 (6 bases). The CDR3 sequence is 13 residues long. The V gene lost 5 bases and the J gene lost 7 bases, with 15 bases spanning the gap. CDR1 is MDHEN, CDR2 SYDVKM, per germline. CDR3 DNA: TGTGCCAGCAGTCTCCTAGCGCTTCGGGAGCAGTACTTC. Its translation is CASSLLALREQYF.

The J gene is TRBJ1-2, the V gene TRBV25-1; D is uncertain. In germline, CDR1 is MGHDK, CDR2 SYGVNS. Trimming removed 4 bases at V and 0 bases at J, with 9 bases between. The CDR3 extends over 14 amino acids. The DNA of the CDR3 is TGTGCCAGCAGTGTTGGCACTACTAACTATGGCTACACCTTC. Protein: CASSVGTTNYGYTF.

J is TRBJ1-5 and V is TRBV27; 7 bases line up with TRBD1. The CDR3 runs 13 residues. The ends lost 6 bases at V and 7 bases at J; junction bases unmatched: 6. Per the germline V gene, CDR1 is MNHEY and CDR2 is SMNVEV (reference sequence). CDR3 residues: CASRGTGAQPQHF. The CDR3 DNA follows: TGTGCCAGCAGGGGAACAGGGGCCCAGCCCCAGCATTTT.

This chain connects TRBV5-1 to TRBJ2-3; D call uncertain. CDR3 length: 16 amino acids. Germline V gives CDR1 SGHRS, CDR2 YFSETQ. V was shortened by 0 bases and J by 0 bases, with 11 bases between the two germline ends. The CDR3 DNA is TGCGCCAGCAGCTTGGGAGGAACCTCTAGCACAGATACGCAGTATTTT. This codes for CASSLGGTSSTDTQYF.

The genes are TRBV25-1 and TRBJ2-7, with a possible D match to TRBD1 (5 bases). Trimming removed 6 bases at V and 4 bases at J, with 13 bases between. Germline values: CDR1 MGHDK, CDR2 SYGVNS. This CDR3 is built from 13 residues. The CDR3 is CASRRSGMYEQYF. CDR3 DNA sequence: TGTGCCAGCAGGAGGTCAGGGATGTACGAGCAGTACTTC.

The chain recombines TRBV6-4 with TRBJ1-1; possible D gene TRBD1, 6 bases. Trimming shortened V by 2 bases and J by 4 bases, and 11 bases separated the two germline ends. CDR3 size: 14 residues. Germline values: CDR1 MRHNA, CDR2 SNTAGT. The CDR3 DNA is TGTGCCAGCAGTGACGACGGGGGGGCCACTGAAGCTTTCTTT. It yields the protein CASSDDGGATEAFF.

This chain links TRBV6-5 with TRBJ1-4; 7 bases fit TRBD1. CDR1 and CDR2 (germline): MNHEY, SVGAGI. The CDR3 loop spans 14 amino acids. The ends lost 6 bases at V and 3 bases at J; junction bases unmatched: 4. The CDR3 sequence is CASRRQGANEKLFF. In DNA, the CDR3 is TGTGCCAGCAGGCGGCAGGGGGCTAATGAAAAACTGTTTTTT.

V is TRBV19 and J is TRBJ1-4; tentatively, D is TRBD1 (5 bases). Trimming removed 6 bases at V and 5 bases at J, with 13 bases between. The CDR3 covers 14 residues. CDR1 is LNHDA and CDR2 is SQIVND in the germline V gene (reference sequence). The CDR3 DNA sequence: TGTGCCAGTAGAGGGGCCCTCATAAATGAAAAACTGTTTTTT. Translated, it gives CASRGALINEKLFF.

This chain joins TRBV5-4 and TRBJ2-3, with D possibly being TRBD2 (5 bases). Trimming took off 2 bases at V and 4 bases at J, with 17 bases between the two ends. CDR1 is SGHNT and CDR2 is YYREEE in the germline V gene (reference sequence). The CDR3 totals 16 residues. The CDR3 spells CASSLTVGVAADTQYF. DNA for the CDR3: TGTGCCAGCAGCTTAACAGTGGGAGTAGCCGCAGATACGCAGTATTTT.

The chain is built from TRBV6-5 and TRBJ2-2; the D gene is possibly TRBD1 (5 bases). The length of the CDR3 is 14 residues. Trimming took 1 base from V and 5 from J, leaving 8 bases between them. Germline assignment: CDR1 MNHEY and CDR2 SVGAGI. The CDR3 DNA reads TGTGCCAGCAGTTACTACCAGGGAACCGGGGAGCTGTTTTTT. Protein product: CASSYYQGTGELFF.

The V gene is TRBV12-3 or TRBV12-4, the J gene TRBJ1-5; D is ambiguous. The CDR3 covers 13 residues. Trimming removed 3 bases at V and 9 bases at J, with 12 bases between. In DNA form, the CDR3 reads TGTGCCAGCAGTTTGGTAGTTGCCGGGCCCCAGCATTTT. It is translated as CASSLVVAGPQHF.

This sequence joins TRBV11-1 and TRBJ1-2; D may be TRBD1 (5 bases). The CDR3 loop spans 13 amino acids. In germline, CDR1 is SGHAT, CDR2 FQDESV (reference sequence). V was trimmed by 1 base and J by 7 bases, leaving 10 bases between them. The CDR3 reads CASSLEWDSGYTF. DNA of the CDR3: TGTGCCAGCAGCTTAGAATGGGACTCTGGCTACACCTTC.

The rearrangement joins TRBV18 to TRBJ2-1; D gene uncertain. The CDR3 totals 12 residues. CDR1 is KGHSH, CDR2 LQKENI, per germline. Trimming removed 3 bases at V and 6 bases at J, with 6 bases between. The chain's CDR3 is CASSPEFNEQFF. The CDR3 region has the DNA TGTGCCAGCTCACCGGAGTTCAATGAGCAGTTCTTC. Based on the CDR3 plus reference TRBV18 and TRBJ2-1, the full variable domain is NAGVMQNPRHLVRRRGQEARLRCSPMKGHSHVYWYRQLPEEGLKFMVYLQKENIIDESGMPKERFSAEFPKEGPSILRIQQVVRGDSAAYFCASSPEFNEQFFGPGTRLTVL.

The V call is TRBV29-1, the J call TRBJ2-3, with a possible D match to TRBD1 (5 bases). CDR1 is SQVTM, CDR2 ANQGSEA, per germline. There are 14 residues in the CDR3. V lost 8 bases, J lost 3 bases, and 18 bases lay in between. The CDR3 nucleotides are TGCAGCACACGAAACGCAGGGTGGACAGATACGCAGTATTTT. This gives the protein CSTRNAGWTDTQYF.

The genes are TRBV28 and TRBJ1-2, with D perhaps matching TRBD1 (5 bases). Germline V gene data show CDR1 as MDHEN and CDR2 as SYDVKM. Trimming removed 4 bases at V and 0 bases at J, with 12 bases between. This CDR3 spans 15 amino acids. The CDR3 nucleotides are TGTGCCAGCAGTTCCCCACGGGGGGCTAACTATGGCTACACCTTC. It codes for CASSSPRGANYGYTF.

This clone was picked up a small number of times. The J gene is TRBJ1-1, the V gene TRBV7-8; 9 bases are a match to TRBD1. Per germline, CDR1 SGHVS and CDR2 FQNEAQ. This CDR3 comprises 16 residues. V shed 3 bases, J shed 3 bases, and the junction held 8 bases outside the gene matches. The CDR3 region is CASSFAQGAIDTEAFF. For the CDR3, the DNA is TGTGCCAGCAGCTTTGCACAGGGGGCGATTGACACTGAAGCTTTCTTT. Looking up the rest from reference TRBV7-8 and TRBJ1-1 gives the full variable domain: GAGVSQSPRYKVAKRGQDVALRCDPISGHVSLFWYQQALGQGPEFLTYFQNEAQLDKSGLPSDRFFAERPEGSVSTLKIQRTQQEDSAVYLCASSFAQGAIDTEAFFGQGTRLTVV.

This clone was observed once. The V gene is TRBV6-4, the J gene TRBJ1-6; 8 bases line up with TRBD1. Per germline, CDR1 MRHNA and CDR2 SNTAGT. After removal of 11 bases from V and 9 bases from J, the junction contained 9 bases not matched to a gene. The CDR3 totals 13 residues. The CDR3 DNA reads TGTGCCCCCAGGGACAGGACACCTTCACCCCTCCACTTT. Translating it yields CAPRDRTPSPLHF.

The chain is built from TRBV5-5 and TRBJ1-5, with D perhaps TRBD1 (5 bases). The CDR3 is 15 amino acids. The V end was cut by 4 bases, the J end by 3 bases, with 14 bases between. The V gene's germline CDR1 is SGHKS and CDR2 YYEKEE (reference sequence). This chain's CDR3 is CASSRTGGDNQPQHF. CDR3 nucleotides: TGTGCCAGCAGCAGGACCGGGGGGGACAATCAGCCCCAGCATTTT.

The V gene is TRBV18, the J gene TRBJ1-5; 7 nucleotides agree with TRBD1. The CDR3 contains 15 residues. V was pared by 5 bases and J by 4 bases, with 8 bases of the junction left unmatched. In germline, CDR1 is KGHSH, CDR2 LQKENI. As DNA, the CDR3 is TGTGCCAGCTCAGCGGGCGTCAGGGGGAATCAGCCCCAGCATTTT. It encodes CASSAGVRGNQPQHF.

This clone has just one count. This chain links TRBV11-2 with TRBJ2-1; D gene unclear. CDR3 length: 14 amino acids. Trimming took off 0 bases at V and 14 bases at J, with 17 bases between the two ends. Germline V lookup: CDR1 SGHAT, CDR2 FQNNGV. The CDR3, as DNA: TGTGCCAGCAGCTTAGATCTCGCGGCACCACGTGAGTTCTTC. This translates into CASSLDLAAPREFF.